This T cell receptor (beta chain) was captured in a study of shared clonotypes between healthy human individuals. Study outcomes and limitations: Blood was the sole source, and tissue repertoires probably differ.

Several immunoSEQ 96-well plates shared each subset's DNA, each plate a replicate. Replicate PCRs run on sorted subsets employed approximately 0.2 ug DNA, roughly 30,000 T cell genomes. Method: immunoSEQ multiplex PCR; TCRdb's copy keeps in-frame clones and lacks some. The sample has hundreds of thousands of clones, just over 90% seen once. Remarks on this clone: The antigen is undetermined.

Naivety among CD8 cells was defined by CD45RO negativity and positive CCR7 selection, thereby excluding terminally differentiated effector memory CD45RA+ cells. Only Caucasian adults living in Nashville, Tennessee served as donors. The germline V gene encodes CDR1 SGHVS and CDR2 FQNEAQ. The germline V and J ends were trimmed by 0 bases and 0 bases, with 18 bases remaining between them. The CDR3 has 18 residues. Sequenced sample: naive CD8+ T cells sorted from blood. This TCR derives from a man younger than 45 in good health. The chain recombines TRBV7-8 with TRBJ2-7; tentatively, D is TRBD1 or TRBD2 (6 bases each). For the CDR3, the DNA is TGTGCCAGCAGCTTAGCTCCGGGGGCAGGGCTGGGCTCCTACGAGCAGTACTTC. It is translated as CASSLAPGAGLGSYEQYF.